Below, 11 T cell receptor beta chains from the same sample are listed, as sequenced in a study of blood T cell repertoires in COVID-19. Sequencing was performed with immunoSEQ multiplex PCR; in TCRdb, only in-frame clones are kept and a portion is missing. The sample lists fewer than 110,000 clones; about 90% were seen once. The sample comprised peripheral blood. Receptor source: a man aged 40-49 years with active or convalescent COVID-19.

This clone was detected a few times. J is TRBJ1-3 and V is TRBV28; the D gene is possibly TRBD1 (6 bases). This CDR3 is 15 amino acids long. V dropped 5 bases and J dropped 2 bases, with 13 bases sitting between them. The germline V gene encodes CDR1 MDHEN and CDR2 SYDVKM. This CDR3 is CASSRGTQTGNTIYF. The CDR3 bases are TGTGCCAGCAGTCGAGGGACACAGACTGGAAACACCATATATTTT. Full variable domain (rest looked up from reference TRBV28 and TRBJ1-3): DVKVTQSSRYLVKRTGEKVFLECVQDMDHENMFWYRQDPGLGLRLIYFSYDVKMKEKGDIPEGYSVSREKKERFSLILESASTNQTSMYLCASSRGTQTGNTIYFGEGSWLTVV.

The CDR3 sequence is CAWIRQGGHGYTF. CDR3 sequence (DNA): TGTGCCTGGATTCGACAGGGGGGGCATGGCTACACCTTC. The genes are TRBV30 and TRBJ1-2; 9 nucleotides align to TRBD1. After removal of 4 bases from V and 6 bases from J, the junction contained 6 bases not matched to a gene. The CDR3 extends over 13 amino acids. Germline V gene data show CDR1 as GTSNPN and CDR2 as SVGIG (reference sequence).

The rearrangement links TRBV29-1 to TRBJ2-3, with 7 bases fitting TRBD1. The CDR3 has 13 residues. CDR1 is SQVTM and CDR2 is ANQGSEA in the germline V gene. V dropped 7 bases and J dropped 1; count of bases not matched to a gene: 5. The CDR3 sequence: CSGGTDRTDTQYF. As DNA, the CDR3 is TGCAGCGGGGGGACAGACCGCACAGATACGCAGTATTTT.

The chain employs TRBV28 and TRBJ1-4; D may be TRBD1 (5 bases). This CDR3 is 14 amino acids long. Germline loops: CDR1 MDHEN, CDR2 SYDVKM. Trimming left V 8 bases short and J 0 bases short, with 10 bases between. The chain's CDR3 is CASGQPATNEKLFF. DNA for the CDR3: TGTGCCAGCGGACAACCCGCAACTAATGAAAAACTGTTTTTT.

V is TRBV28 and J is TRBJ2-7; D may be TRBD1 (6 bases). Between the trimmed V and J ends, which lost 4 bases and 3 bases, there was a span of 10 bases. There are 13 residues in the CDR3. Germline assignment: CDR1 MDHEN and CDR2 SYDVKM. CDR3 DNA: TGTGCCAGCAGTTCCGGGGACAACTACGAGCAGTACTTC. It codes for CASSSGDNYEQYF.

The V call is TRBV28, the J call TRBJ2-7; 8 bases map to TRBD1. Germline-derived CDR1 and CDR2 are MDHEN and SYDVKM. After removal of 6 bases from V and 4 bases from J, the junction contained 8 bases not matched to a gene. The CDR3 consists of 14 residues. CDR3 nucleotides: TGTGCCAGCAGCCCCCCAGGGGGCGCGTACGAGCAGTACTTC. Its protein is CASSPPGGAYEQYF.

The genes are TRBV6-4 and TRBJ2-3; possibly TRBD1 for D (6 bases). This CDR3 has 13 residues. Trimming took 5 bases from V and 3 from J, leaving 9 bases between them. Per the germline V gene, CDR1 is MRHNA and CDR2 is SNTAGT. CDR3 nucleotides: TGTGCCAGCAGTAGACAGGCGACAGATACGCAGTATTTT. This translates into CASSRQATDTQYF.

V gene TRBV12-3 or TRBV12-4 combines with J gene TRBJ2-7; 8 bases are shared with TRBD1. The CDR3 is made up of 13 amino acids. V gave up 4 bases and J gave up 6 bases; unmatched junction bases: 5. CDR3 loop: CASSSPGTGEQYF. The CDR3 region has the DNA TGTGCCAGCAGTTCTCCCGGGACAGGCGAGCAGTACTTC.

The chain recombines TRBV28 with TRBJ2-3; TRBD2 matches 9 bases. The CDR3 extends over 17 amino acids. Looked up from germline, CDR1 is MDHEN and CDR2 is SYDVKM. V was pared by 3 bases and J by 0 bases, with 7 bases of the junction left unmatched. The CDR3 spells CASSFASGKASTDTQYF. The CDR3 DNA sequence: TGTGCCAGCAGTTTCGCTAGCGGGAAGGCTAGCACAGATACGCAGTATTTT.

CDR3 bases: TGTGCCAGCAGTGAAGCGCGGATTAGGATTGCTGATACGCAGTATTTT. Encoded protein: CASSEARIRIADTQYF. The chain is built from TRBV2 and TRBJ2-3; no definite D call. Trimming shortened V by 0 bases and J by 6 bases, and 16 bases separated the two germline ends. This CDR3 is built from 16 residues. The germline CDR1 and CDR2 sequences are SNHLY and FYNNEI.

This chain connects TRBV4-2 to TRBJ2-2, with 12 bases lining up with TRBD2. Germline CDR1 and CDR2: LGHNA and YNFKEQ. V shed 4 bases, J shed 7 bases, and the junction held 7 bases outside the gene matches. CDR3 length: 16 residues. CDR3 sequence reads: CASSPRLAGVLGELFF. The CDR3 DNA is TGTGCCAGCAGCCCCCGACTAGCGGGAGTTCTCGGGGAGCTGTTTTTT.